This T cell receptor (beta chain) was identified during a study of blood T cell repertoires in COVID-19. As for the study in general: Material from acute and convalescent COVID-19 was sourced from the United States, Italy and Spain. Sample material is recorded as cDNA or gDNA derived from T cells, B-cell-depleted T cells, or PBMCs.

Authors' methods: Estimation of nucleated cell counts was performed using reference gene primer amplification. Sequencing was performed with immunoSEQ multiplex PCR; in TCRdb, only in-frame clones are kept and a portion is missing. V and J calls and clone size are those listed in that table; D and trimming were worked out from the DNA. The sample has about 77,000 clones, around 90% seen once. In germline, CDR1 is SGDLS, CDR2 YYNGEE. V gave up 4 bases and J gave up 9 bases; unmatched junction bases: 13. This CDR3 spans 15 amino acids. The receptor's source is an elderly woman with active or convalescent COVID-19. The chain joins TRBV9 to TRBJ2-1; 7 bases fit TRBD2. Sequenced material: peripheral blood. The CDR3 here is CASSPAATSGGEQFF. CDR3 nucleotide sequence: TGTGCCAGCAGCCCAGCCGCCACGTCGGGGGGTGAGCAGTTCTTC.